The TCR beta chain described here comes from a study of CD8+ T cells in alopecia areata. Sample treatment: oral pan-JAK inhibitor, 5-10 mg twice daily. CDR1 is SQVTM and CDR2 is ANQGSEA in the germline V gene. This CDR3 has 17 residues. Trimming at V came to 6 bases and at J to 4 bases, leaving 16 bases not matched to a gene. RNA was isolated and reverse transcribed to cDNA, the sequencing template. Assay used: immunoSEQ multiplex PCR; TCRdb lists only in-frame clones, some missing. The sample holds about 270,000 clones; roughly 60% are singletons and the top ten take more than 0.85%. The sequence was collected from a human donor with alopecia areata. Sequencing used CD4+ T cells sorted from blood, obtained around week 54, from a patient treated with tofacitinib. The chain links TRBV29-1 to TRBJ1-1; 11 bases are shared with TRBD1. The CDR3 coding sequence is TGCAGCGTCTCGACCCGGACAGGGGGCGCTTTTGGCACTGAAGCTTTCTTT. Encoded protein: CSVSTRTGGAFGTEAFF.